The sequence of this T cell receptor (beta chain) was determined in a study of shared clonotypes between healthy human individuals. Study in general: The study drew on a couple of women and a few men aged 18 to 49 as donors. Per donor, three plates held CD4 naive cells, three held CD4 memory, two held CD8 naive and one held CD8 memory. Overall study findings and caveats: Rarefaction demonstrated incomplete sorted-subset sequencing despite large depth.

Germline loops: CDR1 GTSNPN, CDR2 SVGIG (reference sequence). The CDR3 is made up of 12 amino acids. V lost 1 base, J lost 0 bases, and 4 bases lay in between. Per the authors' pipeline: Filtering of immunoSEQ junctional sequences could not match full-length read filtering. TCRdb keeps only in-frame clones here, not all; method: immunoSEQ multiplex PCR. The D gene and trimming were derived from the DNA, and the V and J assignments and clone size from that table. The sample has over a million clones; about 74% are singletons. To note about this clone: No antigen is known for it.

Material for sequencing was memory CD4+ T cells sorted from blood. The subset denotes: CD45RA-negative fraction. The sequence derives from a man aged 18 to 29 in good health. This chain connects TRBV30 to TRBJ2-7, with D unresolved. The CDR3 coding sequence is TGTGCCTGGAGTGACATCTCCTACGAGCAGTACTTC. The encoded protein is CAWSDISYEQYF. The variable domain in full, completed from reference TRBV30 and TRBJ2-7, reads SQTIHQWPATLVQPVGSPLSLECTVEGTSNPNLYWYRQAAGRGLQLLFYSVGIGQISSEVPQNLSASRPQDRQFILSSKKLLLSDSGFYLCAWSDISYEQYFGPGTRLTVT.